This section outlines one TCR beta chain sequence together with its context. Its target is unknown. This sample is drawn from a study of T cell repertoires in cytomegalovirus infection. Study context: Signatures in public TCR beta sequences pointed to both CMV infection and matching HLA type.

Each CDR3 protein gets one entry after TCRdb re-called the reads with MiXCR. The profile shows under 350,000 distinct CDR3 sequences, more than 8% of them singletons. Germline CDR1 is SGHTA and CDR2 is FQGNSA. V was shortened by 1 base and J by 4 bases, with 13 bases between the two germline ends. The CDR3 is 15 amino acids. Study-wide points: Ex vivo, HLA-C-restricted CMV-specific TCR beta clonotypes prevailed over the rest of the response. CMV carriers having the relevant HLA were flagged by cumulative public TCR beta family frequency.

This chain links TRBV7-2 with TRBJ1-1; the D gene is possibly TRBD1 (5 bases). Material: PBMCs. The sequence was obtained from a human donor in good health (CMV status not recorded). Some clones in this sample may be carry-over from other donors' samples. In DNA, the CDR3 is TGTGCCAGCAGCTTAGGGGGCGTACGAAGCACTGAAGCTTTCTTT. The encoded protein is CASSLGGVRSTEAFF.